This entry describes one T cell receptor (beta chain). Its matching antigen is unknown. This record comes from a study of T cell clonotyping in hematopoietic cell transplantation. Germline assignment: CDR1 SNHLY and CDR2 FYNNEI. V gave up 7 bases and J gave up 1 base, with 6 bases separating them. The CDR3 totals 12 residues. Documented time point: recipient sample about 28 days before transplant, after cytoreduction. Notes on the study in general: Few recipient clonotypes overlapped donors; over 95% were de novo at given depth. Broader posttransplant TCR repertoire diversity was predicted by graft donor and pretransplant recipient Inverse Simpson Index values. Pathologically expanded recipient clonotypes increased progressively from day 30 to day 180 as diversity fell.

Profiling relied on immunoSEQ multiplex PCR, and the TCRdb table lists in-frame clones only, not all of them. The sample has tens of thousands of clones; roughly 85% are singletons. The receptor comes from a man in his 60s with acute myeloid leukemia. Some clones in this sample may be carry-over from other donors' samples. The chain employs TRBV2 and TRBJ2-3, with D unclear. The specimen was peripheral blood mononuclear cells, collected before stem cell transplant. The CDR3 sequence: CASKRGTDTQYF. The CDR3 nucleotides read TGTGCCAGCAAAAGGGGCACAGATACGCAGTATTTT.